The 9 T cell receptor beta chains given below trace back to one sample, sequenced in a study of shared clonotypes between healthy human individuals. Method: immunoSEQ multiplex PCR; TCRdb's copy keeps in-frame clones and lacks some. The table has hundreds of thousands of clones, approximately 73% seen once; the top ten hold around 2%. The sample consisted of memory CD4+ T cells sorted from blood. Subset meaning: CD45RA-negative fraction. The receptors were gathered from a woman in her 30s in good health.

The V call is TRBV11-1, the J call TRBJ2-6; 7 bases map to TRBD1. The length of the CDR3 is 18 residues. Germline V gene sequence: CDR1 SGHAT, CDR2 FQDESV (reference sequence). Losses at the gene ends were 5 bases for V and 0 bases for J; bases not matched to a gene: 10. CDR3 residues: CASSPRGQQSSGANVLTF. The CDR3, as DNA: TGTGCCAGCAGCCCACGGGGACAGCAAAGCTCTGGGGCCAACGTCCTGACTTTC.

This clone was observed a single time. V is TRBV27 and J is TRBJ1-5; tentatively, D is TRBD1 (5 bases). Germline values: CDR1 MNHEY, CDR2 SMNVEV (reference sequence). The CDR3 is 14 amino acids. The V end was cut by 2 bases, the J end by 6 bases, with 11 bases between. CDR3 residues: CASSLRPGIQPQHF. In nucleotides, the CDR3 is TGTGCCAGCAGTTTAAGGCCAGGGATTCAGCCCCAGCATTTT.

This rearrangement joins TRBV28 to TRBJ2-1; 8 bases agree with TRBD2. Unmatched junction bases numbered 15, after V lost 8 bases and J lost 3 bases. Germline V gives CDR1 MDHEN, CDR2 SYDVKM. The CDR3 is 17 amino acids. The CDR3 protein is CASSPPYQTSGYNEQFF. In DNA, the CDR3 is TGTGCCAGCTCTCCCCCGTACCAAACTAGCGGCTACAATGAGCAGTTCTTC.

The chain combines TRBV15 with TRBJ2-2; D is perhaps TRBD2 (5 bases). This CDR3 spans 15 amino acids. V lost 2 bases, J lost 6 bases, and 13 bases lay in between. Per the germline V gene, CDR1 is LNHNV and CDR2 is YYDKDF (reference sequence). The CDR3 sequence is CATSRRGSYPGELFF. The CDR3 DNA is TGTGCCACCAGCAGACGGGGAAGCTATCCCGGGGAGCTGTTTTTT.

The rearrangement joins TRBV15 to TRBJ2-1; 9 bases fit TRBD1. After removal of 6 bases from V and 6 bases from J, the junction contained 6 bases not matched to a gene. Germline V gene lookup returns CDR1 LNHNV and CDR2 YYDKDF (reference sequence). The CDR3 runs 14 residues. DNA of the CDR3: TGTGCCACCAGTAAGGGACAGGGCCCCAATGAGCAGTTCTTC. Translating gives CATSKGQGPNEQFF.

J is TRBJ1-2 and V is TRBV5-5; maybe TRBD1 (5 bases). With 4 bases removed from V and 4 bases from J, the gap between germline ends came to 14 bases. The CDR3 totals 14 residues. Germline CDR1 is SGHKS and CDR2 is YYEKEE (reference sequence). This chain's CDR3 is CASSRGRTFYGYTF. CDR3 DNA sequence: TGTGCCAGCAGCCGGGGACGGACTTTCTATGGCTACACCTTC.

The chain links TRBV28 to TRBJ2-7; D unresolved. Trimming shortened V by 1 base and J by 4 bases, and 5 bases separated the two germline ends. The CDR3 runs 12 residues. Germline values: CDR1 MDHEN, CDR2 SYDVKM. The CDR3 protein is CASSLSEYEQYF. The CDR3 nucleotides read TGTGCCAGCAGTTTATCCGAGTACGAGCAGTACTTC.

This clone turned up a few times. J is TRBJ1-4 and V is TRBV5-1; D ambiguous. Between the trimmed V and J ends, which lost 2 bases and 7 bases, there was a span of 15 bases. The CDR3 length is 15 residues. Germline assignment: CDR1 SGHRS and CDR2 YFSETQ. The CDR3: CASSLRAGSGEKLFF. In nucleotides, the CDR3 is TGCGCCAGCAGCTTAAGGGCGGGAAGCGGTGAAAAACTGTTTTTT.

This chain joins TRBV11-2 and TRBJ2-2, with TRBD2 matching over 15 bases. The CDR3 is 18 amino acids. Germline CDR1 SGHAT, CDR2 FQNNGV. Trimming cost V 5 bases and J 6 bases; bases outside gene matches: 10. CDR3 coding DNA: TGTGCCAGCAGCACCCGGACTAGCGGGAGGGCCGTATCCGGGGAGCTGTTTTTT. Protein product: CASSTRTSGRAVSGELFF.